This T cell receptor beta chain originates from a study of cytomegalovirus exposure and HLA in healthy donors. Study outcomes and limitations: TCR beta sequences numbering 16,951 were associated with HLA alleles at 0.05 false discovery rate in a later analysis. Through in vitro validation, three CMV-associated chains were shown to be specific for CMV antigens.

As regards this clone: Its antigen remains unidentified.

V lost 6 bases and J lost 4; bases outside the gene matches: 3. CDR3 length: 13 residues. The V gene's germline CDR1 is SNHLY and CDR2 FYNNEI. The PCR used 60 Vbeta and 13 Jbeta primers. Clones were sequenced by immunoSEQ multiplex PCR, and TCRdb holds only the in-frame ones, with some missing. This table holds 65,000 or so clones, less than 70% found once. This sequence was found in a man under 40 in good health and CMV-seronegative. The sequenced material came from PBMCs. The V and J genes are TRBV2 and TRBJ1-5; 7 bases map to TRBD1. CDR3 loop: CASSSTGNQPQHF. The CDR3 nucleotides are TGTGCCAGCAGCTCGACAGGGAATCAGCCCCAGCATTTT.